This T cell receptor beta chain appears in the sequencing data of a study of shared clonotypes between healthy human individuals. Study findings and constraints: The study generally estimated greater richness for naive than memory subsets.

The naive CD8 subset, CD45RO-negative cells positively selected for CCR7, excluded terminally differentiated effector memory CD45RA+ cells. Generated by immunoSEQ multiplex PCR, the TCRdb table keeps only in-frame clones and is missing some. The data show around 1.9 million clones, 85% to 95% seen once. The germline V gene encodes CDR1 SGHAT and CDR2 FQNNGV. The V end lost 5 bases, the J end lost 6 bases, and 16 bases lay between the germline ends. The CDR3 has 14 amino acids. A remark on this clone: Its antigen is unknown.

Sequenced input: naive CD8+ T cells from PBMCs. The source is a young man in good health. Some clones in this sample may be carry-over from other donors' samples. The chain links TRBV11-2 to TRBJ1-2, with D maybe TRBD1 (5 bases). The CDR3 sequence is CASSHEPGWDGYTF. In DNA, the CDR3 is TGTGCCAGCAGCCACGAGCCAGGGTGGGATGGCTACACCTTC.